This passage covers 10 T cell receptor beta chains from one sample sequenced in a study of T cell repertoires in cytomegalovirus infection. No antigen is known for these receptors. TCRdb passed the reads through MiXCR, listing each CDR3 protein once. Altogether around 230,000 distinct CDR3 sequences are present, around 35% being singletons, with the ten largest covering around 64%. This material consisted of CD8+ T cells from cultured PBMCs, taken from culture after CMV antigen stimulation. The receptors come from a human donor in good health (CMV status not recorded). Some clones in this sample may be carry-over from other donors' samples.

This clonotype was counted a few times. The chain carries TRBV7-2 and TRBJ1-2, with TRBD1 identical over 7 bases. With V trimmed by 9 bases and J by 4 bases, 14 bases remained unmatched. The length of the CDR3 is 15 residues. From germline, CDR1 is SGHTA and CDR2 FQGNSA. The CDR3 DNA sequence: TGTGCCAGAGAGGATGAACAGGGGCGGGCCTATGGCTACACCTTC. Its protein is CAREDEQGRAYGYTF.

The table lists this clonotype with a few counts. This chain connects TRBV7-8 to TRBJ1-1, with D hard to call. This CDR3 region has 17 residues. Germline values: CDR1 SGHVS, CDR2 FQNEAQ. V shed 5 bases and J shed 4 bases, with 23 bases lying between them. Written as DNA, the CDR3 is TGTGCCAGCAGCCCACGATCTGCGAGGGCCCGGGGCACTGAAGCTTTCTTT. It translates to CASSPRSARARGTEAFF.

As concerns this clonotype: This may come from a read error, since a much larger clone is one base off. CDR3 sequence reads: CASSSTEGRGTGELFF. In DNA form, the CDR3 reads TGTGCCAGCAGCTCTACGGAGGGGCGCGGCACCGGGGAGCTGTTTTTT. The J gene is TRBJ2-2, the V gene TRBV7-3; D perhaps matches TRBD2 (6 bases). CDR3 size: 16 residues. CDR1 is SGHTA, CDR2 FQGTGA, per germline. V gave up 4 bases and J gave up 4 bases, with 16 bases separating them.

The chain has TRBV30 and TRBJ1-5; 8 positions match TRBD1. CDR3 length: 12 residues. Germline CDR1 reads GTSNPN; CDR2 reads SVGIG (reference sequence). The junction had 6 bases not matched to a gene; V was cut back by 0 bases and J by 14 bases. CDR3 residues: CAWSVGDRPEHF. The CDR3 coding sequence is TGTGCCTGGAGTGTAGGGGACAGGCCGGAGCATTTT.

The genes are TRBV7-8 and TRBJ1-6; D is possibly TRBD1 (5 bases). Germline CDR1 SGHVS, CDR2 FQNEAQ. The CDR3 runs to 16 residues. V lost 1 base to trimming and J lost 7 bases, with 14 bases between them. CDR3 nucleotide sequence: TGTGCCAGCAGCTTAGTGGAGGGGCCGGGAAATTCACCCCTCCACTTT. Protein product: CASSLVEGPGNSPLHF.

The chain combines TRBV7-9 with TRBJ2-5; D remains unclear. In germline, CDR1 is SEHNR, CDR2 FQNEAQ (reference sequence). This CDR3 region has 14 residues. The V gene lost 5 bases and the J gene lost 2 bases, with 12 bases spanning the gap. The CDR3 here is CASSQAPRQETQYF. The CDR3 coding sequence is TGTGCCAGCAGCCAGGCCCCCAGACAAGAGACCCAGTACTTC.

The chain's CDR3 is CASSGVGWTSGLTDTQYF. In nucleotides, the CDR3 is TGTGCCAGCAGTGGAGTGGGATGGACTAGCGGTCTCACAGATACGCAGTATTTT. V and J are TRBV27 and TRBJ2-3; 10 bases agree with TRBD2. From germline, CDR1 is MNHEY and CDR2 SMNVEV (reference sequence). CDR3 length equals 18 residues. V dropped 5 bases and J dropped 2; count of bases not matched to a gene: 13.

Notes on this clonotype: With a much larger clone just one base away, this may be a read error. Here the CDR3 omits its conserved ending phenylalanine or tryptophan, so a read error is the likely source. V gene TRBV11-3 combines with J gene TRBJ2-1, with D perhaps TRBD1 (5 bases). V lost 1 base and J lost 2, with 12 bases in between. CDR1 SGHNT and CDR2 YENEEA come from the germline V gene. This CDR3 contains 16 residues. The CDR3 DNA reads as TGTGCCAGCAGCTTAGGAGGTCAAGGGGCCTACAATGAGCAGTTCTTA. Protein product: CASSLGGQGAYNEQFL.

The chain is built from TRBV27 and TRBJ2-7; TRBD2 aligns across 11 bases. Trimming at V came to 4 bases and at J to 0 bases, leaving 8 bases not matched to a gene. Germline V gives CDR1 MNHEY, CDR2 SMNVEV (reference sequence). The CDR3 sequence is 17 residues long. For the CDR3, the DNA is TGTGCCAGCAGTTCCGACTCTAGCGGGAGGAGCTCCTACGAGCAGTACTTC. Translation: CASSSDSSGRSSYEQYF.

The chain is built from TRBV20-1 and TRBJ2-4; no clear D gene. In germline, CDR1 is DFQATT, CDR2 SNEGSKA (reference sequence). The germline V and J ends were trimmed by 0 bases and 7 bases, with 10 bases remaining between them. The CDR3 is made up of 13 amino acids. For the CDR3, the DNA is TGCAGTGCTAGAGAGGCAGGCGGTAACATTCAGTACTTC. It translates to CSAREAGGNIQYF.